The present T cell receptor (beta chain) was sequenced within a study of cytomegalovirus exposure and HLA in healthy donors. Germline CDR1 is MDHEN and CDR2 is SYDVKM. The CDR3 sequence is 18 residues long. Trimming removed 6 bases from V and 0 bases from J; junction bases left unmatched: 13. Amplification used 60 Vbeta primers and 13 Jbeta primers. Sequencing used immunoSEQ multiplex PCR; TCRdb keeps in-frame clones, though not all of them. Among about 190,000 clones listed, around 87% were seen once. As regards this clone: Its specificity is not known.

Overall study results and limits: Per published reports, the classifier diagnosed cytomegalovirus status with high specificity and sensitivity.

Donors consisted of healthy bone marrow donors. The sequence came from a man under 40 in good health and CMV-seronegative. The J gene is TRBJ2-3, the V gene TRBV28, with 9 bases lining up with TRBD2. Sequencing used PBMCs. The CDR3 nucleotides are TGTGCCAGCAGCCAATCGCTCGGCGGGAGGGGTAGCACAGATACGCAGTATTTT. Translating it yields CASSQSLGGRGSTDTQYF.